This T cell receptor (beta chain) was identified in a study of CD8 T cells in ankylosing spondylitis. Broader study findings: Matched synovial fluid from ankylosing spondylitis patients was reported to be enriched for disease-linked clones. A TCR beta motif of several highly homologous variants appeared characteristic of ankylosing spondylitis blood. Researchers report that disease-linked clones proved CD8+ and relatively rare in peripheral blood.

The CDR3 is 15 amino acids. Comment on this clonotype: Its matching antigen is unknown. Germline and junction disagree at one end, which may indicate a read error.

Making the TCR beta libraries involved quantitative 5'-RACE with molecular barcodes. A single record per CDR3 protein comes from TCRdb applying MiXCR to the 5' RACE reads. The sample records about 250,000 distinct CDR3 sequences, over 9.5% being singletons. Sequenced sample: blood, either unsorted or a sorted T cell fraction (not recorded which). The sequence was obtained from a male donor with ankylosing spondylitis or in good health (not recorded which). The chain couples TRBV12-3 or TRBV12-4 to TRBJ2-3, with 9 bases that match TRBD2. CDR3 nucleotides: TGTGCCGGCAGTTTGGGTAGCGGGAGAACAGATACGCAGTATTTT. It specifies CAGSLGSGRTDTQYF.